The source of this T cell receptor (beta chain) is a study of monozygotic twins with inflammatory bowel disease. Study-level points and caveats: The analysis yielded no support for one strong signal or clonotype associated with IBD.

Comments on this clonotype: The antigen remains undetermined.

Per sample, reverse transcription was split into eight reactions. TCRdb re-called the 5' RACE reads and gives one entry per CDR3 protein, without DNA. The sample's table shows about 160,000 distinct CDR3 sequences. This CDR3 has 13 amino acids. The germline V gene has CDR1 SGHTA and CDR2 FQGNSA. For every donor, one blood sample of less than 3 ml was drawn. Investigators pulled total RNA out of whole blood and did not sort T cells. The rearrangement joins TRBV7-2 to TRBJ2-1; TCRdb designates TRBD1, a call that cannot be tested without DNA. The receptor comes from a human donor with ulcerative colitis or Crohn's disease, or a healthy co-twin of an affected twin (not recorded which). Sequenced input: blood. The CDR3 loop is CASSLNRGGEQFF.